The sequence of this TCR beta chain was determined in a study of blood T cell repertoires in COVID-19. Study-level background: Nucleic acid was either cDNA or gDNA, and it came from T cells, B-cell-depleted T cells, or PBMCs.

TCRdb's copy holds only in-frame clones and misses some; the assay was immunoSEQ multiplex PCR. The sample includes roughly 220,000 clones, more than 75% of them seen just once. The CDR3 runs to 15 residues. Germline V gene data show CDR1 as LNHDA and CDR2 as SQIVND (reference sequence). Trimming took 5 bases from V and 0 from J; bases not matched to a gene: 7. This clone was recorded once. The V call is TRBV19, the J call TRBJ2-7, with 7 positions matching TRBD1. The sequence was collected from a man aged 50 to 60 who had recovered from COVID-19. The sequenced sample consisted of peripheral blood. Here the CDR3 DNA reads TGTGCCAGTAGTCTCGGACAGGCTATCTCCTACGAGCAGTACTTC. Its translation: CASSLGQAISYEQYF. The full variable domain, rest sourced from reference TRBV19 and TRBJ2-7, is DGGITQSPKYLFRKEGQNVTLSCEQNLNHDAMYWYRQDPGQGLRLIYYSQIVNDFQKGDIAEGYSVSREKKESFPLTVTSAQKNPTAFYLCASSLGQAISYEQYFGPGTRLTVT.